The 30 T cell receptor beta chains presented below share a single source sample, sequenced in a study of human T cells and chemical hapten exposure. Time point in this sample: patch test 1, 2 weeks after DPC sensitization. Noted treatment: therapeutic diphenylcyclopropenone sensitization with weekly scalp DPC. TCRdb processed the RACE reads anew with MiXCR; each CDR3 protein has one entry. The table records about 99,000 distinct CDR3 sequences, roughly 12% of them present only once. The specimen was whole blood, collected in connection with sensitization to the hapten diphenylcyclopropenone (DPC). These receptors all come from a woman in her thirties or forties with alopecia areata. Some clones in this sample may be carry-over from other donors' samples.

This clonotype was seen ten or more times. V and J are TRBV12-3 or TRBV12-4 and TRBJ2-7; no reliable D call. The CDR3 has 13 amino acids. The V end was cut by 5 bases, the J end by 7 bases, with 15 bases between. The CDR3 loop reads CASSTRQPTEQYF. In DNA form, the CDR3 reads TGTGCCAGCAGTACCCGCCAGCCGACGGAGCAGTACTTC.

This clonotype came up a few times. V usage is TRBV5-1 and J usage is TRBJ2-2; unclear D gene. V was clipped by 0 bases and J by 0 bases, with 9 bases between them. This CDR3 comprises 16 residues. Germline V gene sequence: CDR1 SGHRS, CDR2 YFSETQ. Written as DNA, the CDR3 is TGCGCCAGCAGCTTGGCCGCGGCCGCGAACACCGGGGAGCTGTTTTTT. Protein sequence: CASSLAAAANTGELFF.

A few counts support this clonotype. The rearrangement uses TRBV6-5 and TRBJ2-3, with 7 bases identical to TRBD2. Germline CDR1 reads MNHEY; CDR2 reads SVGAGI. J was trimmed by 2 bases and V by 0 bases; bases with no gene match: 5. The CDR3 contains 16 residues. The CDR3 spells CASSYSSGMNTDTQYF. CDR3 coding DNA: TGTGCCAGCAGTTACTCGAGCGGGATGAACACAGATACGCAGTATTTT.

The chain combines TRBV9 with TRBJ2-3; TRBD1 aligns across 8 bases. The germline CDR1 and CDR2 sequences are SGDLS and YYNGEE. This CDR3 comprises 16 residues. After removal of 3 bases from V and 0 bases from J, the junction contained 6 bases not matched to a gene. The CDR3, as DNA: TGTGCCAGCAGCGCTATACGACAGGGGAGCACAGATACGCAGTATTTT. Amino acid sequence: CASSAIRQGSTDTQYF.

This clonotype was detected ten times or more. The gene calls are TRBV3-2 and TRBJ2-1; the D call in the table, TRBD2, was not verified against the DNA. TRBV3-2 is given as a pseudogene. The CDR3 is 19 amino acids. The CDR3 coding sequence is TGTGCCAGCAGCCAAGAAGGTAGCGGGAGGTGGGGGAACTACAATGAGCAGTTCTTC. Protein: CASSQEGSGRWGNYNEQFF.

A few counts support this clonotype. This sequence joins TRBV7-6 and TRBJ2-1; unclear D gene. The CDR3 is 16 amino acids. The ends were cut back, 0 bases at V and 0 bases at J, with 9 bases in the middle. Germline loops: CDR1 SGHVS, CDR2 FNYEAQ. The CDR3 DNA reads TGTGCCAGCAGCTTAGCCCAGGCGAGCTCCTACAATGAGCAGTTCTTC. It yields the protein CASSLAQASSYNEQFF.

This clonotype was found a few times. This chain links TRBV12-3 or TRBV12-4 with TRBJ2-1, with TRBD1 as a possible D gene (6 bases). V was pared by 3 bases and J by 7 bases, with 13 bases between. This CDR3 is 14 amino acids long. The CDR3 DNA follows: TGTGCCAGCAGTTTCCGGCAGGGGTCGAATGAGCAGTTCTTC. Translating it yields CASSFRQGSNEQFF.

This clonotype was counted between two and nine times. The rearrangement links TRBV24-1 to TRBJ2-3; TRBD2 matches at 7 bases. V shed 3 bases, J shed 5 bases, and the junction held 10 bases outside the gene matches. Germline CDR1 is KGHDR and CDR2 is SFDVKD. The CDR3 has 16 amino acids. Here the CDR3 DNA reads TGTGCCACCAGTGATGAGCCCGGGAGGTTGGTAGATACGCAGTATTTT. It is translated as CATSDEPGRLVDTQYF.

This clonotype was seen more than once but under ten times. This rearrangement joins TRBV27 to TRBJ2-3, with D possibly TRBD2 on 5 matching bases. Germline assignment: CDR1 MNHEY and CDR2 SMNVEV (reference sequence). The CDR3 sequence is 12 residues long. V lost 5 bases and J 10 bases, leaving 13 bases between the germline ends. The CDR3 region is CASSPGLNAQYF. In DNA form, the CDR3 reads TGTGCCAGCAGTCCAGGACTGAATGCGCAGTATTTT.

This clonotype came up a few times. The chain is built from TRBV12-3 or TRBV12-4 and TRBJ2-2; D perhaps matches TRBD2 (6 bases). Trimming cost V 6 bases and J 3 bases, with 14 bases left between them. This CDR3 has 15 residues. CDR3 nucleotide sequence: TGTGCCAGCAGCTTGTGGCCGGGGGACACCGGGGAGCTGTTTTTT. Translation gives CASSLWPGDTGELFF.

V usage is TRBV5-1 and J usage is TRBJ2-7, with 7 bases lining up with TRBD1. J lost 5 bases, V lost 3 bases, and 8 bases had no gene match. The CDR3 length is 14 residues. Germline values: CDR1 SGHRS, CDR2 YFSETQ. The CDR3 is CASSSPGQIDEQYF. DNA for the CDR3: TGCGCCAGCAGCTCTCCGGGACAGATTGACGAGCAGTACTTC.

The chain has TRBV20-1 and TRBJ2-3; D possibly corresponds to TRBD2 (6 bases). This CDR3 spans 16 amino acids. The V gene lost 5 bases and the J gene lost 6 bases, with 24 bases spanning the gap. Germline V gene lookup returns CDR1 DFQATT and CDR2 SNEGSKA (reference sequence). CDR3 coding DNA: TGCAGTGCTGGATTTTCACGGCGGGAAACGGGGGATACGCAGTATTTT. The encoded protein is CSAGFSRRETGDTQYF.

The chain recombines TRBV12-3 or TRBV12-4 with TRBJ2-7; 8 nucleotides agree with TRBD2. V gave up 8 bases and J gave up 2 bases; unmatched junction bases: 8. CDR3 length equals 14 residues. Here the CDR3 reads CASQAGTRTYEQYF. CDR3 in DNA: TGTGCCAGCCAGGCTGGGACTAGAACCTACGAGCAGTACTTC.

The rearrangement uses TRBV5-5 and TRBJ2-7; either TRBD1 or TRBD2 may fit D (5 bases each). CDR1 SGHKS and CDR2 YYEKEE come from the germline V gene (reference sequence). The CDR3 runs 17 residues. V was clipped by 4 bases and J by 3 bases, with 23 bases between them. For the CDR3, the DNA is TGTGCCAGCAGCACCTCGATGGGGCCCGGGGCCTTCTACGAGCAGTACTTC. Its protein is CASSTSMGPGAFYEQYF.

This clonotype was found a few times. The chain has TRBV12-3 or TRBV12-4 and TRBJ2-4, with 10 bases lining up with TRBD1. This CDR3 is built from 14 residues. V shed 5 bases and J 8 bases; nucleotides not matched to a gene: 6. CDR3 nucleotide sequence: TGTGCCAGCAGTCCGACAGGGGGCTGGGACATTCAGTACTTC. Amino acids: CASSPTGGWDIQYF.

This clonotype was counted only a few times. The J gene is TRBJ2-1, the V gene TRBV18; D gene uncertain. Germline V gives CDR1 KGHSH, CDR2 LQKENI. Trimming took 2 bases from V and 4 from J, leaving 12 bases between them. The CDR3 totals 15 residues. CDR3 sequence reads: CASSPSDATYNEQFF. CDR3 DNA: TGTGCCAGCTCACCATCCGACGCTACTTACAATGAGCAGTTCTTC.

This rearrangement joins TRBV30 to TRBJ2-3, with D hard to call. Trimming took off 0 bases at V and 5 bases at J, with 6 bases between the two ends. The germline gives CDR1 GTSNPN, CDR2 SVGIG (reference sequence). This CDR3 is built from 12 residues. The CDR3 DNA follows: TGTGCCTGGAGTGTCGGAGAAGATACGCAGTATTTT. This encodes CAWSVGEDTQYF.

The V gene is TRBV28, the J gene TRBJ1-1, with unresolved D. V shed 4 bases and J shed 0 bases, with 9 bases lying between them. CDR1 and CDR2 from the germline V gene are MDHEN and SYDVKM. The CDR3 consists of 14 residues. The CDR3 reads CASSSGALNTEAFF. CDR3 sequence (DNA): TGTGCCAGCAGTTCGGGAGCGCTGAACACTGAAGCTTTCTTT.

The chain carries TRBV7-3 and TRBJ2-5, with D unresolved. The germline CDR1 and CDR2 sequences are SGHTA and FQGTGA. The germline V and J ends were trimmed by 3 bases and 6 bases, with 5 bases remaining between them. The CDR3 has 11 amino acids. The CDR3 sequence is CASSLLQTQYF. CDR3 nucleotide sequence: TGTGCCAGCAGCTTGTTGCAGACCCAGTACTTC.

This clonotype came up a few times. The rearrangement joins TRBV29-1 to TRBJ2-1; TRBD2 agrees at 9 bases. CDR1 and CDR2 from the germline V gene are SQVTM and ANQGSEA. Germline trimming cut 1 base from V and 3 bases from J; bases unmatched to any gene: 7. The CDR3 contains 16 residues. The chain's CDR3 is CSVEGVAGVIYNEQFF. DNA of the CDR3: TGCAGCGTTGAAGGAGTAGCGGGAGTAATCTACAATGAGCAGTTCTTC.

This clonotype was counted only a few times. The rearrangement uses TRBV20-1 and TRBJ1-4; a possible D gene is TRBD1 (6 bases). The CDR3 length is 14 residues. Per germline, CDR1 DFQATT and CDR2 SNEGSKA (reference sequence). Deletions cut 0 bases from V and 4 bases from J, with 9 bases between. The CDR3 DNA sequence: TGCAGTGCTAGAGAACAGGGCTATAATGAAAAACTGTTTTTT. Its protein is CSAREQGYNEKLFF.

This sequence joins TRBV27 and TRBJ2-7, with a weak D call TRBD2 (6 bases). The CDR3 contains 15 residues. Germline CDR1 is MNHEY and CDR2 is SMNVEV (reference sequence). Trimming took off 0 bases at V and 2 bases at J, with 11 bases between the two ends. CDR3: CASSLSASVAYEQYF. CDR3 coding DNA: TGTGCCAGCAGTTTATCGGCTAGCGTGGCCTACGAGCAGTACTTC.

V usage is TRBV6-4 and J usage is TRBJ2-7, with 7 bases that match TRBD2. Germline V gene lookup returns CDR1 MRHNA and CDR2 SNTAGT. This CDR3 has 17 amino acids. Trimming took 5 bases from V and 2 from J; bases not matched to a gene: 15. The CDR3 loop reads CASSPKLTSARAYEQYF. In nucleotides, the CDR3 is TGTGCCAGCAGTCCAAAACTCACTAGCGCGAGGGCCTACGAGCAGTACTTC.

This clonotype has at least ten counts. This chain connects TRBV24-1 to TRBJ2-2; D is possibly TRBD1 or TRBD2 (6 bases each). The CDR3 has 15 residues. V shed 2 bases and J shed 6 bases, with 12 bases lying between them. Germline V gene sequence: CDR1 KGHDR, CDR2 SFDVKD. CDR3 in amino acids: CATSDSGALAGELFF. CDR3 in DNA: TGTGCCACCAGTGATTCGGGGGCTCTCGCCGGGGAGCTGTTTTTT.

The V call is TRBV20-1, the J call TRBJ2-7; 8 nucleotides agree with TRBD2. J lost 2 bases, V lost 1 base, and 4 bases had no gene match. Germline loops: CDR1 DFQATT, CDR2 SNEGSKA (reference sequence). The CDR3 totals 14 residues. The DNA of the CDR3 is TGCAGTGCTAGAGGAGCGGGAGCTACCTACGAGCAGTACTTC. Residues: CSARGAGATYEQYF.

This clonotype has a count of ten or more. The chain uses TRBV7-2 and TRBJ2-7; tentative D call: TRBD2 (5 bases). The germline V gene encodes CDR1 SGHTA and CDR2 FQGNSA. Trimming removed 5 bases at V and 7 bases at J, with 15 bases between. The CDR3 covers 13 residues. CDR3 in amino acids: CASSRQTREEQYF. CDR3 in DNA: TGTGCCAGCAGCCGGCAGACCCGGGAAGAGCAGTACTTC.

This clonotype was seen more than once but under ten times. The chain is built from TRBV5-4 and TRBJ2-7, with D maybe TRBD1 (6 bases). The CDR3 contains 13 residues. With 4 bases removed from V and 9 bases from J, the gap between germline ends came to 17 bases. The germline gives CDR1 SGHNT, CDR2 YYREEE (reference sequence). The CDR3 region has the DNA TGTGCCAGCAGCGTTGGACAGAAGCGCGTGCAGTACTTC. Translated: CASSVGQKRVQYF.

This clonotype has only a few counts. The gene calls are TRBV24-1 and TRBJ1-1, with a possible D match to TRBD1 (5 bases). CDR3 size: 13 residues. Deletions cut 9 bases from V and 0 bases from J, with 10 bases between. CDR1 is KGHDR, CDR2 SFDVKD, per germline. DNA of the CDR3: TGTGCCACCCGGGGGGGTCTGAACACTGAAGCTTTCTTT. Its protein product is CATRGGLNTEAFF.

This clonotype turned up a few times. The chain recombines TRBV7-9 with TRBJ2-1, with a weak D call TRBD2 (5 bases). With 5 bases removed from V and 3 bases from J, the gap between germline ends came to 14 bases. The CDR3 contains 15 residues. Germline CDR1 is SEHNR and CDR2 is FQNEAQ (reference sequence). The CDR3 is CASSIGEPIYNEQFF. CDR3 sequence (DNA): TGTGCCAGCAGCATCGGGGAACCCATCTACAATGAGCAGTTCTTC.

This clonotype was detected many times. The J gene is TRBJ1-2, the V gene TRBV4-1; no clear D. Trimming removed 0 bases from V and 4 bases from J, with 21 bases in between. The CDR3 contains 18 residues. Germline CDR1 is MGHRA and CDR2 is YSYEKL. In nucleotides, the CDR3 is TGCGCCAGCAGCCAAGATGCATCAACCCTCAGTTATGGCTATGGCTACACCTTC. Residues: CASSQDASTLSYGYGYTF.